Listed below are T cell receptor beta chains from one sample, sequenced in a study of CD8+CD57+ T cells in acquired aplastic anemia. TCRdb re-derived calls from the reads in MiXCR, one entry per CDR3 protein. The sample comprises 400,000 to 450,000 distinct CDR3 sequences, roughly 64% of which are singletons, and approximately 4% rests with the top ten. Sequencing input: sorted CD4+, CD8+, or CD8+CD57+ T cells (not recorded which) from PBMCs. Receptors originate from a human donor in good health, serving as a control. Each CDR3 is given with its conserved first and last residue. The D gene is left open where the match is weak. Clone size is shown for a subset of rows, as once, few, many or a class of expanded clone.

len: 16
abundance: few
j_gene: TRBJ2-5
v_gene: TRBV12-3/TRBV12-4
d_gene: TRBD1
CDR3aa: CASSFSGRTGKETQYF
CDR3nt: TGTGCCAGCAGTTTCTCAGGACGGACAGGGAAAGAGACCCAGTACTTC

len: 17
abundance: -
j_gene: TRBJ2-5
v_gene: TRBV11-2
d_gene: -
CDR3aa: CASSLVGVGGLWETQYF
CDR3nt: TGCGCCAGCAGCTTGGTAGGGGTCGGAGGGCTATGGGAGACCCAGTACTTC

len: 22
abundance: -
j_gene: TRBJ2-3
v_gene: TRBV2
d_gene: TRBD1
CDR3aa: CASSLQGLNPGTSVLDTDTQYF
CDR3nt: TGTGCCAGCAGCTTACAGGGGCTCAACCCTGGGACCAGCGTCCTAGACACAGATACGCAGTATTTT

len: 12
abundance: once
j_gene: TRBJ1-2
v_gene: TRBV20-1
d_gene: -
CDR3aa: CSARDKGLGYTF
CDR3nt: TGCAGTGCTAGAGATAAGGGGCTCGGCTACACCTTC

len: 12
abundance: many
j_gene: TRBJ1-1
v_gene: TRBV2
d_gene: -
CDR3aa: CAFQSLGTEAFF
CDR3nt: TGTGCCTTCCAGTCCCTTGGCACTGAAGCTTTCTTT

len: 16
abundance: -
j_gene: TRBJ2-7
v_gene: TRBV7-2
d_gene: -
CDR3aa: CASSLQLGGGMYEQYF
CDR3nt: TGTGCCAGCAGCCTACAGTTAGGAGGGGGGATGTACGAGCAGTACTTC

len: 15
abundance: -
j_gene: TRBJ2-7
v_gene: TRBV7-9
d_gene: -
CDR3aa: CASSPVTKARDEQYF
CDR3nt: TGTGCCAGCAGCCCTGTCACAAAGGCCCGAGACGAGCAGTACTTC

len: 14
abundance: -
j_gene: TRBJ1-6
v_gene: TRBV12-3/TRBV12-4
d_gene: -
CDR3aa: CASSRQAGRSPLHF
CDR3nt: TGTGCCAGCAGCCGACAGGCGGGGCGGTCACCCCTCCACTTT

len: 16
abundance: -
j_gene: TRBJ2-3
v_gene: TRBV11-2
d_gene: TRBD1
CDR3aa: CASSLTLDRGQDTQYF
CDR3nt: TGTGCCAGCAGCTTAACCCTGGACAGGGGGCAAGATACGCAGTATTTT

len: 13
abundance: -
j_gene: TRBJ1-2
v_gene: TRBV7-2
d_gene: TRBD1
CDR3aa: CASSPWDRAGYTF
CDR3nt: TGTGCCAGCAGCCCCTGGGACAGGGCGGGCTACACCTTC

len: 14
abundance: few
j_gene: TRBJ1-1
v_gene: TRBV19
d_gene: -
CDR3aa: CASSIDRQNTEAFF
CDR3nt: TGTGCCAGTAGTATAGACCGACAAAACACTGAAGCTTTCTTT

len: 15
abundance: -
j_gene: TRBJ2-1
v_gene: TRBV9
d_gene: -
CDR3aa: CASSVQETPLFEQFF
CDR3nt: TGTGCCAGCAGCGTTCAGGAAACACCTCTCTTTGAGCAGTTCTTC

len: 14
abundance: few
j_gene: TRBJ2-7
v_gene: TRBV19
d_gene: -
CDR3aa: CASSNQGQIYEQYF
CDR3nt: TGTGCCAGTAGTAACCAGGGGCAAATCTACGAGCAGTACTTC

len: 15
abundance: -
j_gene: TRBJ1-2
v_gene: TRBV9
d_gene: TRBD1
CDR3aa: CASSEGQAHCYGYTF
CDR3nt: TGTGCCAGCAGCGAGGGACAGGCCCACTGCTATGGCTACACCTTC

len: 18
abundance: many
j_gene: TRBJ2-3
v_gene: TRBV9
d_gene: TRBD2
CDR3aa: CASSVRGLAATSTDTQYF
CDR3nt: TGTGCCAGCAGCGTCCGCGGACTAGCAGCCACTAGCACAGATACGCAGTATTTT

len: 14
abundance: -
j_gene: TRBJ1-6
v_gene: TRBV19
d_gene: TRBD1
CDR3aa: CASSRDSNNSPLNF
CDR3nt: TGTGCCAGTAGCCGGGACAGCAATAATTCTCCCCTCAACTTT

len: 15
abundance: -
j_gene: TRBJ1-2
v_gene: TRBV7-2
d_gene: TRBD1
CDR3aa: CASSGTTGVNYGYTF
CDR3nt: TGTGCCAGCAGCGGTACGACAGGGGTGAACTATGGCTACACCTTC

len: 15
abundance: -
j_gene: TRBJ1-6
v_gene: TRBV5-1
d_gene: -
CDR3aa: CASSCEGAPVSPLHF
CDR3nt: TGTGCCAGCAGCTGCGAAGGGGCGCCTGTGTCACCCCTCCACTTT

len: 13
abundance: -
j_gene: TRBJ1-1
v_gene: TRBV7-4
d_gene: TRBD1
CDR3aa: CASSTGGWTEAFF
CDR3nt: TGTGCCAGCAGCACAGGGGGCTGGACTGAAGCTTTCTTT